This T cell receptor beta chain stems from a study of early T cells in non-severe SARS-CoV-2 infection. Study details: Investigators sequenced bulk RNA drawn from unsorted whole blood, and chains remained unpaired. Points from the study as a whole: VDJdb matching, biased toward anti-spike CD8 responses, missed private and CD4 specificities.

The CDR3 sequence is 15 residues long. V dropped 1 base and J dropped 1 base, with 11 bases sitting between them. CDR1 and CDR2 (germline): SGHRS, YFSETQ. Unique molecular identifier tags were affixed to discrete cDNA molecules. MiXCR, run by TCRdb on the 5' RACE reads, gives a single entry per CDR3 protein. The profile shows some 60,000 distinct CDR3 sequences, more than 8.5% of them singletons. This clonotype turned up a few times. Its antigen is currently unknown. V and J are TRBV5-1 and TRBJ1-1; D unresolved. Material: whole blood. The sequence was obtained from an adult who was a healthcare worker with PCR-confirmed SARS-CoV-2 infection or an uninfected control (not recorded which). The CDR3 spells CASSLNVGGNTEAFF. Here the CDR3 DNA reads TGCGCCAGCAGCTTGAATGTGGGAGGGAACACTGAAGCTTTCTTT.